A selection of T cell receptor beta chains follows, all from one sample in a study of blood T cell repertoires in COVID-19. Profiling relied on immunoSEQ multiplex PCR, and the TCRdb table lists in-frame clones only, not all of them. The repertoire includes some 99,000 clones, roughly 87% of them detected once, and approximately 4.5% sits in the top ten. The sequencing sample was made of peripheral blood. The receptors were gathered from a man aged 70-80 years with acute or convalescent COVID-19. CDR3s include the opening cysteine and the closing phenylalanine or tryptophan. A D gene is named only where the DNA matches it firmly. Size tells how often a clone was seen (once, few, many) or the class of an expanded clone, and some rows leave it out.

>TRBJ1-4|TRBV27|NA|TRBD1
TGTGCCAGCAGCTCGGACAGGGGGTCTACTAATGAAAAACTGTTTTTT
CASSSDRGSTNEKLFF
>TRBJ1-6|TRBV5-4|NA|TRBD1
TGTGCCAGCAGCTTACGACAGGGCCCGTTTTCACCCCTCCACTTT
CASSLRQGPFSPLHF
>TRBJ2-1|TRBV29-1|NA|NA
TGCAGCGTTGCGGGAACCTGGTCGGGACTGACCGATAATGAGCAGTTCTTC
CSVAGTWSGLTDNEQFF
>TRBJ1-6|TRBV3-1/TRBV3-2|few|NA
TGTGCCAGCAGCCAAGCGGGGGGCACGTCCTATAATTCACCCCTCCACTTT
CASSQAGGTSYNSPLHF
>TRBJ1-4|TRBV2|NA|NA
TGTGCCAGCAGAAGACCCCCGGGACAAGAAGGGGAAAAACTGTTTTTT
CASRRPPGQEGEKLFF
>TRBJ1-2|TRBV19|NA|TRBD1
TGTGCCAGTAGTACCCGGGACAGGGGGTATGGCTACACCTTC
CASSTRDRGYGYTF
>TRBJ1-4|TRBV10-3|NA|NA
TGTGCCATCAGTGAGACGGGAGGGGATGAAAAACTGTTTTTT
CAISETGGDEKLFF
>TRBJ1-5|TRBV30|NA|NA
TGTGCCTGGAGGAGACCGGGATCCAATCAGCCCCAGCATTTT
CAWRRPGSNQPQHF
>TRBJ1-1|TRBV5-1|NA|TRBD1
TGCGCCAGCAGTTATGACAGGGACAGAACAGAGGCTTTCTTT
CASSYDRDRTEAFF
>TRBJ2-5|TRBV29-1|NA|NA
TGCAGCGTTGAGAAGGTCGCAGGGAAGATCCAAGAGACCCAGTACTTC
CSVEKVAGKIQETQYF
>TRBJ2-1|TRBV10-3|NA|TRBD2
TGTGCCATCAGTGACCGGACTAGCGGGGGGCTCGACAATGAGCAGTTCTTC
CAISDRTSGGLDNEQFF
>TRBJ1-2|TRBV6-1|NA|NA
TGTGCCAGCAGTGACCAGATAGGGGTTGGCTACACCTTC
CASSDQIGVGYTF
>TRBJ2-1|TRBV6-5|once|NA
TGTGCCAGCAGCCAGGGCCGCAGCTCCTACAATGAGCAGTTCTTC
CASSQGRSSYNEQFF
>TRBJ1-3|TRBV4-1|NA|NA
TGCGCCAGCAGCCAAGAGGCGGGTCCCACTGGAAACACCATATATTTT
CASSQEAGPTGNTIYF
>TRBJ2-3|TRBV7-2|NA|TRBD2
TGTGCCAGCACCGCCGAACTAGCGAGAAAGGATACGCAGTATTTT
CASTAELARKDTQYF
>TRBJ1-4|TRBV20-1|NA|NA
TGCAGTGCTAGTCAGGGCTGGGCTAATGAAAAACTGTTTTTT
CSASQGWANEKLFF
>TRBJ1-5|TRBV7-9|NA|NA
TGTGCCAGCAGCTTAGCGCGGGAGACAGGACAGCCCCAGCATTTT
CASSLARETGQPQHF
>TRBJ1-4|TRBV9|NA|NA
TGTGCCAGCAGCGTCGCGGGAGGGCAACCGGGGGAAAAACTGTTTTTT
CASSVAGGQPGEKLFF
>TRBJ2-1|TRBV3-1/TRBV3-2|NA|TRBD2
TGTGCCAGCAGCCAAGCGGGGGGGGACAATGAGCAGTTCTTC
CASSQAGGDNEQFF
>TRBJ1-4|TRBV5-5|NA|NA
TGTGCCAGCAGCTTCAGTGGGGCTGCAACTAATGAAAAACTGTTTTTT
CASSFSGAATNEKLFF